The sequence of this T cell receptor (beta chain) was determined in a study of cytomegalovirus exposure and HLA in healthy donors listed by TCRdb under 2017. Some background on the complete study: An earlier analysis of more than 550 of the donors reported 276 Gb of sequence data and 117 million unique TCR beta sequences obtained from roughly 170 million T cells. Around 320 gigabases of sequencing data and 78 million or so unique TCR sequences were included in an early release covering several hundred HLA-typed donors. A later analysis re-analyzed previously published TCR beta repertoires from hundreds of donors and added high-resolution HLA genotyping to study TCR occurrence patterns. A separate validation cohort of roughly 110 different subjects was used in addition to the approximately 610-subject first cohort. The later analysis used no new phenotypic data to find candidate immune exposures, relying instead on TCR beta sequences and their occurrence across donors. High-throughput TCR immunosequencing, statistical association of individual TCRs with disease status, and machine learning were combined to predict cytomegalovirus infection status. Class I and class II HLA loci were covered by the typing at four-digit resolution. The aim of the study was to test whether cataloging public T cell receptors could identify signatures of past pathogen exposure. Typing coverage varied by locus: roughly 620-640 donors for A, B, C, DRB1 and DQB1; about 520 for DQA1; more than 600 for DPA1; 400 to 480 for DPB1. Every repertoire in the discovery cohort had been generated on one and the same sequencing platform. Among around 400 genotyped donors of the cohort, an average of roughly 230,000 unique TCR beta nucleotide sequences was sequenced per donor, of which roughly 18% were non-productive. In an earlier analysis of 500 to 650 of the donors, high-throughput TCR beta sequencing was used to judge whether each TCR beta V gene segment behaved as functional or pseudogenic. In a later genetic analysis, genome-wide SNP genotypes for about three fifths of the roughly 670 donors were used, and that subset was treated as a discovery cohort. Because of strong linkage in the cohort, roughly five DR-DQ haplotypes were treated as single units for association and clustering. Of the roughly 400 genotyped donors, over 65% fell in the genetic ancestry cluster associated with self-reported Caucasian donors. Donor age, sex, ethnicity and CMV serostatus were compiled alongside the repertoire data. The study profiled the T cell repertoires of more than 500 subjects by immunosequencing and related them to cytomegalovirus serostatus. The research as a whole found: A group of highly shared sequence variants was considered likely to be a technical artifact of the sequencing pipeline. The study gave a list of over 150 TCR beta chains associated with cytomegalovirus. Several of the top co-occurrence clusters appeared to be linked to parvovirus B19, influenza, CMV and Epstein-Barr virus, according to a later analysis. The authors suggested that the approach could potentially be extended to other disease states and immunological phenotypes. According to a later analysis, most CMV-associated TCR beta chains appeared to be HLA-restricted, and the HLA associations seemed to be driven largely by CMV exposure. The earlier analysis of almost 600 of the donors excluded approximately 17 rarely observed V segments, including chromosome 9 orphons, because counts were too low. In an earlier analysis of over 550 of the donors, most TCR beta V segments were observed in productive rearrangements about 87% or about 30% of the time, broadly matching IMGT annotations. In a later analysis, the rate of TCR association differed among HLA loci, with DRB1 alleles having the most associated TCRs and HLA-C alleles having the fewest. The only immune exposure information available for the cohort was CMV serostatus. The cohort was sequenced for TCR beta chains only, and without alpha or paired-chain data the features that could be detected were limited. A further reported finding was that TCR beta sequences accurately predicted the HLA-A and HLA-B alleles for most subjects in the first cohort. An association between a missense DCLRE1C variant and V-gene and J-gene trimming of TCR beta chains was found in a later genetic analysis and replicated in an independent cohort. Compared with the approximately 720-donor mean, donors in an Asian-associated ancestry cluster had fewer N-insertions in productive TCRs, according to a later genetic analysis. Roughly uniform sequencing depth across donors was assumed in presence/absence analyses, although this assumption may not hold. In a later analysis, around 17,000 TCR beta sequences were associated with specific HLA alleles at a false discovery rate of 0.05. Because HLA typing was unavailable for some donors at each locus, only the typed subset was used in association tests. Cytomegalovirus status was reported to be diagnosed by the classifier with high specificity and sensitivity in both the original and validation cohorts. Compared with equally common non-associated chains, HLA-associated TCR beta chains in a later analysis were more clonally expanded and had lower generation probabilities. A few of the identified cytomegalovirus-associated TCR beta chains were confirmed in vitro to be specific for cytomegalovirus antigens. Most TCR sequences were seen in very few donors, while some public TCRs were found in many individuals. Some IMGT-functional V segments, including TRBV6-2 and TRBV6-3, could not be distinguished by the 87-base-pair reads and were therefore excluded. Strong co-occurrence of HLA alleles, especially DR and DQ, made assigning TCR associations to individual alleles difficult. Correlated functional status among segregating V segments might reflect linkage disequilibrium, but an unknown experimental factor could not be ruled out.

As to this clone: Which antigen it targets is not known. The input lacks base qualities; no much larger clone sits a single base away.

The germline V gene (reference sequence) sets CDR1 to LNHNV and CDR2 to YYDKDF. After removal of 3 bases from V and 2 bases from J, the junction retains 8 bases not matched to a gene. The CDR3 holds 18 amino acids from the cysteine to the phenylalanine. Of the read, only the CDR3 DNA is kept; its 54 bases are in frame from base 1. The cohort comprised some 700 healthy bone marrow donors. At the time of sampling, every cohort member was nominally healthy, though immune exposures that went unrecorded were likely present. The donor was CMV seronegative and belonged to the group of 352 seronegative cohort members. Each donor provided a peripheral blood sample, and peripheral blood mononuclear cells were used for TCR beta sequencing. The Qiagen DNeasy Blood Extraction Kit was used to extract genomic DNA from the blood cell samples. Library prep was done by the immunoSEQ multiplex PCR assay. For the multiplex PCR, a mixture combining 60 forward primers for TCR Vbeta segments and 13 reverse primers for TCR Jbeta segments was used. The CDR3 region of rearranged TCR beta genes was amplified from genomic DNA by a multiplex PCR assay. On the Illumina HiSeq System, the amplified TCR beta libraries were sequenced as 87-base-pair reads. As for how the authors treated the data: Across the 500 to 750 repertoires, a later analysis counted some 80 million unique TCR beta chains, 9.5 million to 12 million of which were shared by at least two donors. A nearest-neighbor algorithm error-corrected the raw reads and collapsed the reads into unique sequences, merging closely related sequences to remove PCR and sequencing errors. CDR3 sequences were aligned to IMGT reference sequences to assign V, D and J gene segments. For a sequence to be retained, at least a six-nucleotide match to both a V gene segment and a J gene segment was required. Rearrangements were called productive when the CDR3 lacked stop codons and stayed in frame with V and J; all others were non-productive. CDR3 was defined by IMGT convention, running from the second conserved V-encoded cysteine to the conserved J-encoded phenylalanine. Sequences without an unambiguous match to a single V gene segment were excluded from the earlier analysis of 450 to 750 of the donors. An earlier analysis of several hundred of the donors called V segments functional above 56.7% productive rearrangements and segregating when the between-donor standard deviation exceeded 5%. A statistical classification framework was developed to diagnose cytomegalovirus status using the catalog of TCR beta chain sequences. In a later analysis, V and J genes were assigned by comparing TCR nucleotide sequences against IMGT/GENE-DB human TR gene sequences. A later analysis assigned CDR3 sequences and most-parsimonious VDJ recombination scenarios with the TCRdist pipeline. In a later analysis, each TCR beta chain was defined by its CDR3 amino acid sequence together with its V-gene family, and reads lacking a unique V-gene family were excluded. A later analysis removed several hundred highly shared, low-generation-probability nucleotide sequences to deal with suspected cross-contamination and a sequencing artifact. For each public chain, a later analysis derived a clonal expansion index from normalized ranks of inferred template counts within each repertoire. In a later analysis, generation probabilities were computed using a VDJ recombination model fitted to out-of-frame rearrangements, and the results were checked against IGoR. Hypergeometric tests were used in a later analysis to score TCR-TCR, TCR-HLA and TCR-CMV co-occurrence, with a repertoire-size bias correction applied to the TCR pairs. A later analysis estimated false discovery rates by permuting HLA or CMV assignments 20 times. In a later analysis, co-occurring TCRs were grouped using DBSCAN, with TCRdist sequence similarity added in when clustering inside HLA-allele-positive subsets. Co-occurrence clustering excluded repertoires with fewer than 30,000 or more than 120,000 public chains, plus five with anomalous nucleotide sharing. TCRdb stores this immuneACCESS table with in-frame sequences only. Part of the clones is absent; in the studies checked, under half of the shortfall reflects unresolved V genes, and no reason is known for the rest. V and J calls plus clone size are reproduced from that table; the DNA served to infer D and trimming. Here the sample has 120,000 to 150,000 clones; 80% occur a single time. Together, the top ten hold roughly 4.7% of the sample.

This receptor chain uses TRBV15 and TRBJ2-3; the junction holds 13 bases that match TRBD2. The specimen sequenced was PBMCs. The TCR comes from a male donor in good health and CMV-seronegative. The DNA sequence is as follows: TGTGCCACCAGCAGCGGACTAGCGGGGGCCCTTCTCACAGATACGCAGTATTTT. This gives the protein CATSSGLAGALLTDTQYF.